Below, 22 T cell receptor beta chains from the same sample are listed, as sequenced in a study of cytomegalovirus exposure and HLA in healthy donors. Primers for the PCR totalled 60 Vbeta and 13 Jbeta. TCRdb keeps only in-frame clones here, not all; method: immunoSEQ multiplex PCR. The table includes 150,000 to 170,000 clones, roughly 80% detected once. Sequencing used PBMCs. All receptors derive from a woman between 40 and 55 years old in good health and CMV-seronegative.

The chain links TRBV5-5 to TRBJ2-3; D unresolved. The CDR3 length is 13 residues. V lost 3 bases to trimming and J lost 1 base, with 6 bases between them. The germline CDR1 and CDR2 sequences are SGHKS and YYEKEE (reference sequence). The CDR3 sequence is CASSSMGTDTQYF. The CDR3 DNA reads TGTGCCAGCAGCTCTATGGGCACAGATACGCAGTATTTT.

The V call is TRBV18, the J call TRBJ1-2; possibly TRBD1 for D (5 bases). The germline CDR1 and CDR2 sequences are KGHSH and LQKENI. V dropped 6 bases and J dropped 1 base, with 12 bases sitting between them. This CDR3 contains 14 residues. CDR3 DNA sequence: TGTGCCAGCTCCCCTGACAGCCTTAACTATGGCTACACCTTC. Amino acids: CASSPDSLNYGYTF.

This chain links TRBV5-1 with TRBJ1-5, with D tentatively TRBD1 (5 bases). CDR1 is SGHRS and CDR2 is YFSETQ in the germline V gene. This CDR3 is 14 amino acids long. The V and J ends lost 1 base and 5 bases respectively, with 10 bases between them. The CDR3 coding sequence is TGCGCCAGCAGCTTGATGGGGCCCGATCAGCCCCAGCATTTT. It yields the protein CASSLMGPDQPQHF.

This sequence joins TRBV30 and TRBJ2-3; a possible D gene is TRBD2 (6 bases). Between the trimmed V and J ends, which lost 1 base and 3 bases, there was a span of 11 bases. The CDR3 consists of 14 residues. Germline V gene data show CDR1 as GTSNPN and CDR2 as SVGIG (reference sequence). CDR3 loop: CAWSGAGWTDTQYF. Here the CDR3 DNA reads TGTGCCTGGAGTGGGGCGGGATGGACAGATACGCAGTATTTT.

The chain employs TRBV19 and TRBJ1-5; the D is unclear. V gave up 3 bases and J gave up 5 bases, with 8 bases separating them. Germline CDR1 is LNHDA and CDR2 is SQIVND (reference sequence). The CDR3 extends over 13 amino acids. The CDR3: CASSMDRDQPQHF. DNA for the CDR3: TGTGCCAGTAGTATGGATCGGGATCAGCCCCAGCATTTT.

The chain combines TRBV13 with TRBJ1-1; D is undetermined. The germline gives CDR1 PRHDT, CDR2 FYEKMQ (reference sequence). V was clipped by 0 bases and J by 2 bases, with 4 bases between them. This CDR3 spans 13 amino acids. The CDR3 DNA sequence: TGTGCCAGCAGCTTAGGCCAAAACACTGAAGCTTTCTTT. This gives the protein CASSLGQNTEAFF.

The chain uses TRBV6-6 and TRBJ1-1, with TRBD1 identical over 8 bases. The J segment lost 1 base and the V segment lost 7 bases, leaving 5 bases of the junction unmatched. Per germline, CDR1 MNHNY and CDR2 SVGAGI (reference sequence). There are 14 residues in the CDR3. CDR3: CASTKQGGNTEAFF. The CDR3 nucleotides read TGTGCCAGCACTAAACAGGGGGGGAACACTGAAGCTTTCTTT.

The genes are TRBV12-5 and TRBJ2-2; 10 bases agree with TRBD2. The V and J ends lost 6 bases and 9 bases, in that order; junction bases with no gene match: 7. The germline V gene has CDR1 LGHNT and CDR2 FRNRAP. The length of the CDR3 is 14 residues. CDR3 sequence: CASGLLAGNRELFF. The CDR3 DNA follows: TGTGCTAGTGGCCTACTAGCGGGGAACCGGGAGCTGTTTTTT.

This rearrangement joins TRBV6-1 to TRBJ1-1; the D gene is possibly TRBD1 (6 bases). V was clipped by 6 bases and J by 1 base, with 12 bases between them. This CDR3 is 14 amino acids long. CDR1 and CDR2 from the germline V gene are MNHNS and SASEGT. CDR3 sequence reads: CASRGRGQNTEAFF. DNA for the CDR3: TGTGCCAGCAGGGGCAGGGGACAGAACACTGAAGCTTTCTTT.

The rearrangement links TRBV6-5 to TRBJ1-2; TRBD1 agrees at 7 bases. Losses at the gene ends were 5 bases for V and 4 bases for J; bases not matched to a gene: 4. The CDR3 has 13 amino acids. CDR1 is MNHEY and CDR2 is SVGAGI in the germline V gene. The CDR3 is CASSVTGIYGYTF. As DNA, the CDR3 is TGTGCCAGCAGTGTGACAGGGATCTATGGCTACACCTTC.

The chain is built from TRBV28 and TRBJ1-5; the match to TRBD1 covers 9 bases. Germline loops: CDR1 MDHEN, CDR2 SYDVKM. With 1 base clipped from V and 7 bases from J, the junction kept 8 bases outside the gene matches. CDR3 length: 16 residues. CDR3 DNA: TGTGCCAGCAGTTTATTGGATGGGACAGGGAGGCAGCCCCAGCATTTT. Translating it yields CASSLLDGTGRQPQHF.

This clone was recorded a few times. The rearrangement joins TRBV6-5 to TRBJ2-1, with D possibly TRBD2 on 6 matching bases. Germline lookup yields CDR1 MNHEY and CDR2 SVGAGI. Trimming took 6 bases from V and 6 from J, leaving 12 bases between them. This CDR3 spans 13 amino acids. CDR3 region: CASRTRRSNEQFF. The DNA for the CDR3 is TGTGCCAGCAGGACTAGGAGGAGCAATGAGCAGTTCTTC.

The V gene is TRBV10-3, the J gene TRBJ2-7, with TRBD2 identical over 7 bases. CDR1 is ENHRY, CDR2 SYGVKD, per germline. J gave up 7 bases and V 3 bases, and 12 bases lay outside the gene matches. This CDR3 contains 15 residues. As DNA, the CDR3 is TGTGCCATCAGTGACATTAGCGGGCGGCGAGGGGAGCAGTACTTC. The encoded protein is CAISDISGRRGEQYF.

The chain carries TRBV5-6 and TRBJ2-5, with D perhaps assigned TRBD1 or TRBD2 (7 bases each). This CDR3 spans 15 amino acids. Germline CDR1 and CDR2: SGHDT and YYEEEE. The V and J ends lost 4 bases and 1 base respectively, with 14 bases between them. Here the CDR3 DNA reads TGTGCCAGCAGCCTGGGAGGGACAGCCCAAGAGACCCAGTACTTC. This sequence encodes CASSLGGTAQETQYF.

The genes are TRBV4-2 and TRBJ2-2; 7 nucleotides align to TRBD1. CDR3 length: 14 residues. V was pared by 3 bases and J by 7 bases, with 5 bases of the junction left unmatched. Germline CDR1 reads LGHNA; CDR2 reads YNFKEQ. CDR3 DNA: TGTGCCAGCAGCCAGACAGGGTGGGACGGGGAGCTGTTTTTT. Its translation is CASSQTGWDGELFF.

This chain connects TRBV4-1 to TRBJ1-3, with D unclear. Trimming took 4 bases from V and 2 from J, leaving 15 bases between them. This CDR3 has 16 residues. CDR1 is MGHRA and CDR2 is YSYEKL in the germline V gene. CDR3 DNA sequence: TGCGCCAGCAGCCTTATGCGGGCGCGAACTGGAAACACCATATATTTT. It specifies CASSLMRARTGNTIYF.

The chain is built from TRBV18 and TRBJ2-2; TRBD2 matches 8 bases. Looked up from germline, CDR1 is KGHSH and CDR2 is LQKENI. This CDR3 has 22 residues. Germline trimming cut 0 bases from V and 6 bases from J; bases unmatched to any gene: 24. The CDR3 here is CASSPPYGRGGSAIGQAGELFF. In DNA form, the CDR3 reads TGTGCCAGCTCACCACCGTATGGTCGGGGGGGCTCCGCCATCGGTCAGGCCGGGGAGCTGTTTTTT.

J is TRBJ2-5 and V is TRBV6-6; D remains unclear. The CDR3 runs 14 residues. The ends were cut back, 0 bases at V and 3 bases at J, with 8 bases in the middle. The germline gives CDR1 MNHNY, CDR2 SVGAGI (reference sequence). CDR3: CASSYSGGEETQYF. CDR3 nucleotide sequence: TGTGCCAGCAGTTACTCTGGCGGAGAAGAGACCCAGTACTTC.

The gene calls are TRBV28 and TRBJ2-7, with D possibly being TRBD2 (5 bases). The germline V gene has CDR1 MDHEN and CDR2 SYDVKM. The ends were cut back, 6 bases at V and 6 bases at J, with 21 bases in the middle. This CDR3 contains 15 residues. The CDR3 sequence: CASRGTATPRAEQYF. CDR3 coding DNA: TGTGCCAGCAGAGGTACGGCTACCCCGAGGGCCGAGCAGTACTTC.

This clone appeared once. CDR3 amino acids: CASSSTGANYGYTF. The CDR3 region has the DNA TGTGCCAGCAGCTCCACAGGAGCCAACTATGGCTACACCTTC. This rearrangement joins TRBV5-6 to TRBJ1-2, with a weak D call TRBD1 (5 bases). Germline-derived CDR1 and CDR2 are SGHDT and YYEEEE. V lost 3 bases and J lost 2, with 11 bases in between. This CDR3 contains 14 residues.

The chain employs TRBV5-1 and TRBJ2-7; 9 nucleotides line up with TRBD1. The ends lost 1 base at V and 4 bases at J; junction bases unmatched: 21. The CDR3 sequence is 20 residues long. Germline assignment: CDR1 SGHRS and CDR2 YFSETQ. The CDR3 spells CASSLSTQGAIRGWEYEQYF. In DNA form, the CDR3 reads TGCGCCAGCAGCTTGTCGACACAGGGGGCTATAAGGGGTTGGGAGTACGAGCAGTACTTC.

Worth noting for this clone: The same CDR3 is also encoded by other DNA sequences in this sample. The rearrangement uses TRBV5-4 and TRBJ2-7; the D gene is possibly TRBD2 (6 bases). Per germline, CDR1 SGHNT and CDR2 YYREEE (reference sequence). Trimming shortened V by 4 bases and J by 3 bases, and 8 bases separated the two germline ends. The CDR3 runs 12 residues. CDR3 DNA sequence: TGTGCCAGCAGCCGGGGGAGCTACGAGCAGTACTTC. It is translated as CASSRGSYEQYF.